This entry describes one TCR beta chain. Its cognate antigen is unknown. The data derive from a study of CD8 T cells in ankylosing spondylitis. Study-wide points: There were earlier reports of some motif variants in reactive arthritis synovial fluid and blood. Within ankylosing spondylitis blood, a TCR beta motif made up of fewer than ten highly homologous variants appeared to be characteristic.

Construction of TCR beta libraries was performed using quantitative 5'-RACE with molecular barcodes. Each CDR3 protein gets one entry after TCRdb re-called the 5' RACE reads with MiXCR. Of roughly 300,000 distinct CDR3 sequences listed, roughly 8% are singletons. Sequencing was done on a sample of blood, either unsorted or a sorted T cell fraction (not recorded which). The TCR originated in a male donor with ankylosing spondylitis.

The CDR3 region has the DNA TGTGCCAGCAGCTTAAGGGGAGGGCGGGACTACGAGCAGTACTTC. This encodes CASSLRGGRDYEQYF. The rearrangement links TRBV7-3 to TRBJ2-7; 7 nucleotides match TRBD2. The CDR3 loop spans 15 amino acids. Germline CDR1 is SGHTA and CDR2 is FQGTGA. V shed 1 base, J shed 3 bases, and the junction held 6 bases outside the gene matches.